This T cell receptor beta chain was sequenced during a study of response to subunit inactivated influenza vaccine. MiXCR, applied by TCRdb to the RT-PCR reads, yields one record per CDR3 protein. The sample includes around 790,000 distinct CDR3 sequences, roughly 20% of them seen just once. This clonotype was picked up a small number of times. The clonotype comes from a man in his fifties who received an inactivated influenza vaccine. The sequencing here drew on PBMCs from blood, taken around 5 days after vaccination.

CDR3 in amino acids: CSASGGSGNYNEQFF. The CDR3 DNA reads TGCAGTGCTAGTGGTGGGTCGGGAAACTACAATGAGCAGTTCTTC. The chain uses TRBV20-1 and TRBJ2-1, with D maybe TRBD2 (5 bases). V was cut by 3 bases and J by 3 bases, with 15 bases left in between. Germline V CDR1 and CDR2: DFQATT, SNEGSKA (reference sequence). The length of the CDR3 is 15 residues.